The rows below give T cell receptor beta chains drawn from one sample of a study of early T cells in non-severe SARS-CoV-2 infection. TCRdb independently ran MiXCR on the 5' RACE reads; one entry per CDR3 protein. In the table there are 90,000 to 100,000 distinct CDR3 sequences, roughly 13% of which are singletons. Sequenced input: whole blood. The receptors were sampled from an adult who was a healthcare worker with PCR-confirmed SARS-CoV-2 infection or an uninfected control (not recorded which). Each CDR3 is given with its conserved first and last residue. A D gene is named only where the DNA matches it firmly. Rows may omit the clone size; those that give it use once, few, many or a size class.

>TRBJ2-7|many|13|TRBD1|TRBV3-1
CASSLTGLGEQYF
TGTGCCAGCAGTCTGACAGGGTTAGGCGAGCAGTACTTC
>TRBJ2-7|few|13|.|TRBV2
CASSEGSIDEQYF
TGTGCCAGCAGTGAGGGCAGCATCGACGAGCAGTACTTC
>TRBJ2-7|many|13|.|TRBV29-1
CSVGGKRGYEQYF
TGCAGCGTTGGGGGGAAAAGGGGCTACGAGCAGTACTTC
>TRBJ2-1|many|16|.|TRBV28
CASSSPQGKGYNEQFF
TGTGCCAGCAGTAGCCCGCAGGGAAAAGGGTACAATGAGCAGTTCTTC
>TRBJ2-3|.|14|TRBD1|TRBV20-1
CSFRDRGVTDTQYF
TGCAGTTTCCGGGACAGGGGGGTCACAGATACGCAGTATTTT
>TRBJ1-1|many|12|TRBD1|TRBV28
CASEDRATEAFF
TGTGCCAGCGAAGACAGGGCTACTGAAGCTTTCTTT
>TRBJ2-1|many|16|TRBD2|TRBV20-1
CSARDRTSGDHNEQFF
TGCAGTGCTAGAGATAGGACTAGCGGAGATCACAATGAGCAGTTCTTC
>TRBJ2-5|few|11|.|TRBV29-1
CSVVGGETQYF
TGCAGCGTTGTGGGAGGCGAGACCCAGTACTTC
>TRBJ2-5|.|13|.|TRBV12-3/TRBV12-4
CASSLSRVGTQYF
TGTGCCAGCAGTTTAAGCAGGGTAGGGACCCAGTACTTC
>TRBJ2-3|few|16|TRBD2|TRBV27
CASRGLAGGQTDTQYF
TGTGCCAGCAGAGGACTAGCGGGGGGGCAGACAGATACGCAGTATTTT
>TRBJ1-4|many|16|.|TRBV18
CASSPPVTSANEKLFF
TGTGCCAGCTCACCACCGGTGACTTCTGCTAATGAAAAACTGTTTTTT
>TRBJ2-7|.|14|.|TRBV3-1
CASSPFPRAYEQYF
TGTGCCAGCAGCCCCTTCCCACGAGCCTACGAGCAGTACTTC
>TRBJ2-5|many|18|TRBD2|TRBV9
CASSVGSSGGTPGETQYF
TGTGCCAGCAGCGTAGGTAGTAGCGGGGGCACTCCTGGGGAGACCCAGTACTTC
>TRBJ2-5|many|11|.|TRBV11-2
CASTLKETQYF
TGTGCCAGCACCCTCAAAGAGACCCAGTACTTC
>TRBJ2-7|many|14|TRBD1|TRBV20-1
CSASQGAVMYEQYF
TGCAGTGCCAGCCAGGGGGCGGTAATGTACGAGCAGTACTTC
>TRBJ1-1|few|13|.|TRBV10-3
CAISESTGFASFF
TGTGCCATCAGTGAGTCGACGGGTTTTGCGTCTTTCTTT
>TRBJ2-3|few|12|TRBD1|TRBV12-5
CATQGIRFSQYF
TGTGCCACACAGGGGATTAGGTTTTCTCAGTATTTT
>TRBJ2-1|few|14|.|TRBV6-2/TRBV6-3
CASSYPPSSSEQFF
TGTGCCAGCAGTTACCCACCTTCCAGTAGTGAGCAGTTCTTC
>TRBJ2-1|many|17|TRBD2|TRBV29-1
CSVEGEPSGSSYNEQFF
TGCAGCGTTGAAGGTGAACCTAGCGGAAGCTCCTACAATGAGCAGTTCTTC
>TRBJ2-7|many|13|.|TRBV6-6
CASARPAEYEQYF
TGTGCCAGCGCCCGCCCAGCCGAGTACGAGCAGTACTTC
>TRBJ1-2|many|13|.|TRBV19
CASSIQGSYGYTF
TGTGCCAGTAGTATCCAGGGATCCTATGGCTACACCTTC
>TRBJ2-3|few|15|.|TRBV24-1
CATSDLSRDTNTQYF
TGTGCCACCAGTGATTTGAGCAGAGATACGAATACGCAGTATTTT
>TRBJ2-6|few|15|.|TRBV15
CATSRRRTGANVLTF
TGTGCCACCAGCCGCCGCCGGACCGGGGCCAACGTCCTGACTTTC
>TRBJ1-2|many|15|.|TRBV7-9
CASSPARTEIYGYTF
TGTGCCAGCAGCCCAGCGAGGACGGAGATCTATGGCTACACCTTC
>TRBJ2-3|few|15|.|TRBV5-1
CASSVGQPSTDTQYF
TGCGCCAGCAGCGTCGGACAGCCTAGCACAGATACGCAGTATTTT
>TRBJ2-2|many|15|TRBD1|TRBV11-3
CASSYRTGSTGELFF
TGTGCCAGCAGCTATCGGACAGGGAGCACCGGGGAGCTGTTTTTT
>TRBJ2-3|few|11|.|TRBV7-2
CASSLVGGPYF
TGTGCCAGCAGCTTAGTGGGTGGGCCGTATTTT
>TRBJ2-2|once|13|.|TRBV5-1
CASSLGSHGELFF
TGCGCCAGCAGCTTGGGCAGTCACGGGGAGCTGTTTTTT
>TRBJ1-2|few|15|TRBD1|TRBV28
CASSINEGRGYGYTF
TGTGCCAGCAGCATAAACGAGGGCAGGGGGTATGGCTACACCTTC
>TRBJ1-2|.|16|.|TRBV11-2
CASSLGSTVPQGGYTF
TGTGCCAGCAGCTTAGGATCGACAGTCCCTCAGGGGGGCTACACCTTC
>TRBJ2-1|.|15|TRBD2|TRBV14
CASSQGTSGYNEQFF
TGTGCCAGCAGCCAGGGGACTAGCGGCTACAATGAGCAGTTCTTC
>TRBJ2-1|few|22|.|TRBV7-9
CASSLAMTGGPGGPSSYNEQFF
TGTGCCAGCAGCTTAGCGATGACGGGGGGCCCCGGTGGGCCAAGCTCCTACAATGAGCAGTTCTTC
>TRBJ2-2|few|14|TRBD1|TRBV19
CATPKGANTGELFF
TGTGCCACCCCCAAGGGGGCTAACACCGGGGAGCTGTTTTTT
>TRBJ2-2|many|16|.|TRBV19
CASTWLRKGGTGELFF
TGTGCCAGTACCTGGCTCAGAAAGGGGGGGACCGGGGAGCTGTTTTTT
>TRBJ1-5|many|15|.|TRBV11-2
CASSVDRDPNQPQHF
TGTGCCAGCAGCGTGGACCGGGACCCCAATCAGCCCCAGCATTTT
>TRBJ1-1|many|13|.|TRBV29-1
CSVVRDLNTEAFF
TGCAGCGTTGTCAGGGATTTGAACACTGAAGCTTTCTTT
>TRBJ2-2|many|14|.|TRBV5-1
CATRPIMNTGELFF
TGCGCCACCCGACCAATTATGAACACCGGGGAGCTGTTTTTT
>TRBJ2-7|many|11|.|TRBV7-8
CASSPQYEQYF
TGTGCCAGCAGCCCGCAATACGAGCAGTACTTC
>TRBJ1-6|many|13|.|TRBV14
CASSQGANSPLHF
TGTGCCAGCAGCCAAGGAGCAAATTCACCCCTCCACTTT
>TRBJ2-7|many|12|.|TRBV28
CASSYRVREQYF
TGTGCCAGCAGTTATAGGGTTAGGGAGCAGTACTTC
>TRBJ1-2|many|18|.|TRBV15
CATSRDLGHSVEVFGYTF
TGTGCCACCAGCAGAGATCTCGGGCACAGTGTCGAGGTCTTTGGCTACACCTTC
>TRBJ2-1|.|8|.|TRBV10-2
CATGEQFF
TGCGCCACCGGGGAGCAGTTCTTC